The TCR beta chain under discussion was sequenced for a study of Ad26.COV2.S vaccination and SARS-CoV-2 variants. Study conclusions and caveats: Total T cell responses may have been underestimated by the TCR breadth and depth analyses.

Using immunoSEQ multiplex PCR, the repertoire was profiled, and TCRdb retains in-frame clones only, with some absent. The sample lists around 450,000 clones, around 90% occurring once. This sample's treatment: around 19 received Ad26.COV2.S at low or high dose, single or two shots; about 5 received placebo; per-sample allocation not given. Following the first vaccine or placebo injection, samples were taken on day 63. This clone was detected only once. Its matching antigen is unknown. The CDR3 covers 16 residues. Material: peripheral blood, obtained in a trial of Ad26.COV2.S vaccine versus placebo. The gene calls are TRBV21-1 and TRBJ2-3. TRBV21-1 is flagged as a pseudogene. This TCR came from a person aged 18-60 years who received the Ad26.COV2.S COVID-19 vaccine or a placebo. CDR3 in DNA: TGTGCCAGCAGCTCCCACGTCTTCTTTTGTGCAGATACGCAGTATTTT. Protein: CASSSHVFFCADTQYF.